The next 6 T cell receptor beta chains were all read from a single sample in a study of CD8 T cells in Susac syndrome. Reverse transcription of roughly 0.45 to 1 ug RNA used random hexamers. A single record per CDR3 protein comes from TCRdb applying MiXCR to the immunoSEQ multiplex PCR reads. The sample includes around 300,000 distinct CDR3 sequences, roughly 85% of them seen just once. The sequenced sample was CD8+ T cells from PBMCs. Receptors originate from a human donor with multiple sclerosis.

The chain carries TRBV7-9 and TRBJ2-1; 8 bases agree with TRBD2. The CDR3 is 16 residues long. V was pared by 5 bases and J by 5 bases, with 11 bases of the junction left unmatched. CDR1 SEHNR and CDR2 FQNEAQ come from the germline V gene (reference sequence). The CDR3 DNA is TGTGCCAGCAGCCTAATAGCGGGACCTTATAACAATGAGCAGTTCTTC. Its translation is CASSLIAGPYNNEQFF.

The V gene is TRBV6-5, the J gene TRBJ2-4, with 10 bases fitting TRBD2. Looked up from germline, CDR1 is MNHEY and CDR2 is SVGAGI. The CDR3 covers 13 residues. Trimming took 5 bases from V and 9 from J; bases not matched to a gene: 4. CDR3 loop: CASSGTSASIQYF. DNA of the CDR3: TGTGCCAGCAGTGGGACTAGCGCAAGCATTCAGTACTTC.

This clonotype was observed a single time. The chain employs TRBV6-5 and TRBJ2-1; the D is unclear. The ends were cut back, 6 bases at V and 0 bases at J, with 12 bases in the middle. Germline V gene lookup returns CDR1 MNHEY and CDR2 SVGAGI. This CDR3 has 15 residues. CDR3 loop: CASRLDESSYNEQFF. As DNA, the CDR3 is TGTGCCAGCAGGCTCGATGAAAGCTCCTACAATGAGCAGTTCTTC.

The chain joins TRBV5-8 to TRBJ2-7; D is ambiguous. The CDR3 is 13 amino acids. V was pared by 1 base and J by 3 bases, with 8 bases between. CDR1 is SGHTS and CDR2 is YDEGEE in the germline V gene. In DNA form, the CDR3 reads TGTGCCAGCAGCTTGTCATGGGTCTACGAGCAGTACTTC. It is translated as CASSLSWVYEQYF.

The CDR3 protein is CATSEERGNEQYF. In nucleotides, the CDR3 is TGTGCCACCAGTGAAGAGCGGGGTAACGAGCAGTACTTC. This sequence joins TRBV24-1 and TRBJ2-7, with TRBD2 identical over 7 bases. J gave up 5 bases and V 4 bases, and 4 bases lay outside the gene matches. CDR1 and CDR2 (germline): KGHDR, SFDVKD. There are 13 residues in the CDR3.

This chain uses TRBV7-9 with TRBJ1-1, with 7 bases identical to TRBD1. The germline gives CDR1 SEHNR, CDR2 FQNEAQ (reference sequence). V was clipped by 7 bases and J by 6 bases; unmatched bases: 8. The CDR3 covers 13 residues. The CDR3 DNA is TGTGCCAGCAAGGAGGGGGCGATGGCTGAAGCTTTCTTT. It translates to CASKEGAMAEAFF. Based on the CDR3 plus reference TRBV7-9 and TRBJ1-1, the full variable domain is DTGVSQNPRHKITKRGQNVTFRCDPISEHNRLYWYRQTLGQGPEFLTYFQNEAQLEKSRLLSDRFSAERPKGSFSTLEIQRTEQGDSAMYLCASKEGAMAEAFFGQGTRLTVV.